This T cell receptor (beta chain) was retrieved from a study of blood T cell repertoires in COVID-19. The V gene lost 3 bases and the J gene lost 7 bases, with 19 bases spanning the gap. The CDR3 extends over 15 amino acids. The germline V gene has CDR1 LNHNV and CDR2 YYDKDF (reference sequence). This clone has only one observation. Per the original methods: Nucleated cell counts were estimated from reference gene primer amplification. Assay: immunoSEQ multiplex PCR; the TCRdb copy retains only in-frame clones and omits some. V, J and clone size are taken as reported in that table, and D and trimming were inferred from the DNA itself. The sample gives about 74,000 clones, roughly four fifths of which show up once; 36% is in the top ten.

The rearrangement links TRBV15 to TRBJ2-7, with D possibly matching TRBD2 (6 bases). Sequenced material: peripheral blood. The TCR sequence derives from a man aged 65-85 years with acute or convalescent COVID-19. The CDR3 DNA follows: TGTGCCACCAGCAGCCGTTCGGGGCCAGGAGGGGAGCAGTACTTC. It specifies CATSSRSGPGGEQYF.